This T cell receptor beta chain was found in a study of blood T cell repertoires in COVID-19. Study-wide context: The cDNA or gDNA used as material had been derived from T cells, B-cell-depleted T cells, or PBMCs.

Assay: immunoSEQ multiplex PCR; the TCRdb copy retains only in-frame clones and omits some. Of roughly 100,000 clones listed, approximately 86% are singletons. The sequenced sample consisted of peripheral blood. This receptor was obtained from a man aged 50 to 60 with COVID-19, enrolled during active disease.

The CDR3 spells CASRLAGRQETQYF. For the CDR3, the DNA is TGTGCCAGCCGCCTAGCGGGTCGTCAAGAGACCCAGTACTTC. This chain joins TRBV7-3 and TRBJ2-5; 8 bases map to TRBD2. The germline CDR1 and CDR2 sequences are SGHTA and FQGTGA. The CDR3 loop spans 14 amino acids. With V trimmed by 8 bases and J by 2 bases, 7 bases remained unmatched. The entire variable domain, with the rest obtained from reference TRBV7-3 and TRBJ2-5, is as follows: GAGVSQTPSNKVTEKGKYVELRCDPISGHTALYWYRQSLGQGPEFLIYFQGTGAADDSGLPNDRFFAVRPEGSVSTLKIQRTERGDSAVYLCASRLAGRQETQYFGPGTRLLVL.